This passage covers 29 T cell receptor beta chains from one sample sequenced in a study of spatial heterogeneity in lung cancer. Study-wide points: Counts that tracked tumor mutation counts were those of expanded intratumoral alpha and beta TCRs.

The time point here: sample taken at primary tumor resection. TCRdb ran MiXCR on the 5' RACE reads and lists one entry per CDR3 protein. In the table there are fewer than 3,000 distinct CDR3 sequences, around 4.2% of which are singletons. No antigen has been identified for these receptors. Specimen: lung tumor tissue, collected at surgery. Receptors originate from a female donor with early-stage non-small cell lung cancer.

By share, this clonotype counts as medium-sized. The chain recombines TRBV7-9 with TRBJ2-7; D is undetermined. The CDR3 loop spans 12 amino acids. With 1 base removed from V and 1 base from J, the gap between germline ends came to 2 bases. Germline CDR1 and CDR2: SEHNR and FQNEAQ (reference sequence). The CDR3 sequence: CASSLGSYEQYF. The CDR3 region has the DNA TGTGCCAGCAGCTTAGGTTCCTACGAGCAGTACTTC.

By frequency in the sample, this clonotype is medium-sized (0.01 to 0.1%). The CDR3 region has the DNA TGTGCCAGCAGTGGCCAGGGGGTGATCTACACCTTC. It encodes CASSGQGVIYTF. The chain is built from TRBV25-1 and TRBJ1-2; 7 bases fit TRBD1. The CDR3 loop spans 12 amino acids. Looked up from germline, CDR1 is MGHDK and CDR2 is SYGVNS. The junction had 6 bases not matched to a gene; V was cut back by 4 bases and J by 10 bases.

By sample share, this clonotype is medium-sized (0.01 to 0.1%). V is TRBV5-6 and J is TRBJ1-2; D unresolved. Deletions cut 1 base from V and 0 bases from J, with 16 bases between. Looked up from germline, CDR1 is SGHDT and CDR2 is YYEEEE. CDR3 length: 17 residues. The CDR3 loop reads CASSLKEGVRANYGYTF. CDR3 nucleotides: TGTGCCAGCAGCTTGAAGGAGGGCGTACGAGCTAACTATGGCTACACCTTC.

Judged by abundance, this clonotype is medium-sized. The genes are TRBV7-2 and TRBJ2-1; 9 bases are a match to TRBD2. CDR1 and CDR2 (germline): SGHTA, FQGNSA. The CDR3 loop spans 15 amino acids. V gave up 3 bases and J gave up 7 bases; unmatched junction bases: 7. DNA for the CDR3: TGTGCCAGCAGCTTTTTCGCGGGGGGGAAAAATGAGCAGTTCTTC. Translated: CASSFFAGGKNEQFF.

This clonotype is labeled as medium-sized (0.01 to 0.1%). This sequence joins TRBV6-2 or TRBV6-3 and TRBJ2-1, with TRBD2 matching over 13 bases. Looked up from germline, CDR1 is MNHEY and CDR2 is SVGEGT. The length of the CDR3 is 14 residues. V lost 1 base to trimming and J lost 10 bases; unmatched junction nucleotides: 1. CDR3 nucleotide sequence: TGTGCCAGCAGTTACTTGGGACTAGCGGGGGAGCAGTTCTTC. This translates into CASSYLGLAGEQFF.

This clonotype is classed as medium-sized. The CDR3 nucleotides are TGTGCCTGGAGCCCCCAGGCGGGCACTGAAGCTTTCTTT. The encoded protein is CAWSPQAGTEAFF. The rearrangement joins TRBV30 to TRBJ1-1, with D unresolved. Germline values: CDR1 GTSNPN, CDR2 SVGIG (reference sequence). The CDR3 extends over 13 amino acids. V dropped 3 bases and J dropped 4 bases, with 12 bases sitting between them.

This clonotype is medium-sized by share. This chain links TRBV5-6 with TRBJ1-5; D uncertain. This CDR3 contains 14 residues. V lost 0 bases and J lost 4, with 8 bases in between. Per germline, CDR1 SGHDT and CDR2 YYEEEE. This CDR3 is CASSLGRVNQPQHF. In DNA, the CDR3 is TGTGCCAGCAGCTTGGGGCGGGTGAATCAGCCCCAGCATTTT.

This clonotype is medium-sized (0.01 to 0.1%). This chain uses TRBV29-1 with TRBJ2-3; D remains ambiguous. CDR1 is SQVTM, CDR2 ANQGSEA, per germline. CDR3 size: 14 residues. V lost 3 bases, J lost 0 bases, and 10 bases lay in between. The CDR3 sequence: CSVDGRISTDTQYF. CDR3 nucleotides: TGCAGCGTTGACGGCAGAATCAGCACAGATACGCAGTATTTT.

This clonotype is judged medium-sized. This rearrangement joins TRBV30 to TRBJ1-1, with 7 bases that match TRBD1. Unmatched junction bases numbered 5, after V lost 5 bases and J lost 2 bases. The CDR3 is 13 amino acids. The germline gives CDR1 GTSNPN, CDR2 SVGIG (reference sequence). CDR3 in DNA: TGTGCCTGGGCAGGACAGGATAACACTGAAGCTTTCTTT. Its protein is CAWAGQDNTEAFF.

This clonotype was seen a few times. Since a much larger clone is just one base distant, this may be a read error. This rearrangement joins TRBV11-2 to TRBJ1-2; D is perhaps TRBD1 (5 bases). Trimming shortened V by 1 base and J by 6 bases, and 12 bases separated the two germline ends. The CDR3 length is 14 residues. The germline V gene encodes CDR1 SGHAT and CDR2 FQNNGV. In DNA, the CDR3 is TGTGCCAGCAGCTTAGGGGGGAGAAACGATGGCTACACCTTC. Translated, it gives CASSLGGRNDGYTF.

At least ten counts were recorded for this clonotype. The rearrangement links TRBV7-2 to TRBJ2-3; weak D call: TRBD1 (6 bases). The germline CDR1 and CDR2 sequences are SGHTA and FQGNSA. The CDR3 runs 14 residues. Deletions cut 5 bases from V and 0 bases from J, with 9 bases between. In DNA form, the CDR3 reads TGTGCCAGCAGCCTAGGACAGAGCACAGATACGCAGTATTTT. The encoded protein is CASSLGQSTDTQYF.

In this sample, this clonotype is large. V usage is TRBV20-1 and J usage is TRBJ2-7; the D is unclear. CDR1 is DFQATT, CDR2 SNEGSKA, per germline (reference sequence). The CDR3 covers 13 residues. V dropped 3 bases and J dropped 5 bases, with 14 bases sitting between them. The CDR3 bases are TGCAGTGCTAGCGCTCGGCCCGCTAACGAGCAGTACTTC. Its protein product is CSASARPANEQYF.

This clonotype was counted at least ten times. The rearrangement joins TRBV7-8 to TRBJ2-3, with D possibly matching TRBD1 (5 bases). V lost 1 base to trimming and J lost 7 bases, with 15 bases between them. Germline CDR1 is SGHVS and CDR2 is FQNEAQ. This CDR3 has 15 residues. The CDR3 coding sequence is TGTGCCAGCAGCTTAGAAATCAATGGGGCTTATACGCAGTATTTT. Protein sequence: CASSLEINGAYTQYF.

In its sample, this clonotype ranks as medium-sized (0.01 to 0.1%). The chain couples TRBV7-6 to TRBJ1-4; D unclear. The germline V gene has CDR1 SGHVS and CDR2 FNYEAQ. Trimming took off 1 base at V and 8 bases at J, with 11 bases between the two ends. CDR3 size: 14 residues. The CDR3 loop is CASSLGRMREKLFF. As DNA, the CDR3 is TGTGCCAGCAGCTTAGGGAGAATGAGAGAAAAACTGTTTTTT.

In this sample, this clonotype is medium-sized (0.01 to 0.1%). The chain joins TRBV12-3 or TRBV12-4 to TRBJ2-3; D unresolved. CDR3 size: 12 residues. V was clipped by 4 bases and J by 2 bases, with 4 bases between them. The chain's CDR3 is CASSSFTDTQYF. The CDR3 DNA follows: TGTGCCAGCAGTTCCTTCACAGATACGCAGTATTTT.

The sample holds many counts of this clonotype. The CDR3 here is CSAGAGPGVSVDTIYF. The CDR3 DNA sequence: TGCAGTGCTGGAGCCGGGCCAGGGGTTTCGGTGGACACCATATATTTT. The chain recombines TRBV20-1 with TRBJ1-3, with D possibly being TRBD1 (6 bases). This CDR3 is built from 16 residues. The germline V gene encodes CDR1 DFQATT and CDR2 SNEGSKA (reference sequence). Trimming left V 5 bases short and J 8 bases short, with 25 bases between.

This clonotype was observed at least ten times. This rearrangement joins TRBV4-2 to TRBJ2-1; D uncertain. Trimming shortened V by 4 bases and J by 5 bases, and 12 bases separated the two germline ends. Germline CDR1 LGHNA, CDR2 YNFKEQ. The length of the CDR3 is 14 residues. The CDR3 reads CASSLRKNDNEQFF. CDR3 sequence (DNA): TGTGCCAGCAGCCTCAGAAAAAACGACAATGAGCAGTTCTTC.

This clonotype is termed medium-sized. The V and J genes are TRBV12-3 or TRBV12-4 and TRBJ2-5; weak D call: TRBD2 (6 bases). The CDR3 spans 15 residues. V was cut by 0 bases and J by 1 base, with 9 bases left in between. CDR3 nucleotide sequence: TGTGCCAGCAGTTTAGCGATAGCGGTCCAAGAGACCCAGTACTTC. Translation: CASSLAIAVQETQYF.

This clonotype is labeled as medium-sized. This chain uses TRBV15 with TRBJ1-4; no definite D call. V was pared by 2 bases and J by 4 bases, with 11 bases between. The CDR3 is 15 residues long. From germline, CDR1 is LNHNV and CDR2 YYDKDF (reference sequence). CDR3 residues: CATSRRTGINEKLFF. CDR3 nucleotide sequence: TGTGCCACCAGCAGACGGACGGGTATTAATGAAAAACTGTTTTTT.

In its sample, this clonotype was seen many times. This rearrangement joins TRBV4-1 to TRBJ2-1; TRBD2 matches at 9 bases. CDR1 MGHRA and CDR2 YSYEKL come from the germline V gene. Trimming at V came to 0 bases and at J to 4 bases, leaving 7 bases not matched to a gene. This CDR3 contains 17 residues. The CDR3 here is CASSQEYTSGGYNEQFF. The CDR3 DNA sequence: TGCGCCAGCAGCCAAGAGTATACAAGCGGGGGGTACAATGAGCAGTTCTTC.

Judged by abundance, this clonotype is large. This sequence joins TRBV5-1 and TRBJ1-4; D gene ambiguous. V was trimmed by 4 bases and J by 7 bases, leaving 23 bases between them. The germline CDR1 and CDR2 sequences are SGHRS and YFSETQ. This CDR3 has 17 residues. This CDR3 reads CASSPTLGSGGSEKLFF. The DNA for the CDR3 is TGCGCCAGCAGCCCAACGTTGGGGTCCGGAGGCTCTGAAAAACTGTTTTTT.

This clonotype is judged medium-sized. The CDR3 coding sequence is TGTGCCAGCAGTTACCGCGGGGGCAGGGATGACAATGAGCAGTTCTTC. This codes for CASSYRGGRDDNEQFF. The gene calls are TRBV6-5 and TRBJ2-1, with D perhaps TRBD2 (7 bases). V dropped 2 bases and J dropped 5 bases, with 16 bases sitting between them. The CDR3 consists of 16 residues. Looked up from germline, CDR1 is MNHEY and CDR2 is SVGAGI.

By frequency in the sample, this clonotype is large. The chain uses TRBV7-3 and TRBJ2-1; the D gene could be TRBD1 or TRBD2 (5 bases each). The germline V gene encodes CDR1 SGHTA and CDR2 FQGTGA. The CDR3 runs to 14 residues. Trimming stripped 5 bases from V and 4 bases from J, with 12 bases between. CDR3 nucleotides: TGTGCCAGCAGCGAGAGGGGTTCTTACAATGAGCAGTTCTTC. Translating gives CASSERGSYNEQFF.

This clonotype was observed at least ten times. A much larger clone lies one base from this, so it may be a read error. This chain joins TRBV10-2 and TRBJ1-6; the D gene is possibly TRBD1 (6 bases). V dropped 3 bases and J dropped 11 bases, with 11 bases sitting between them. This CDR3 region has 13 residues. Looked up from germline, CDR1 is WSHSY and CDR2 is SAAADI. CDR3: CASSDRGGAPLHF. DNA for the CDR3: TGCGCCAGCAGTGACAGGGGTGGTGCACCCCTCCACTTT.

This clonotype was seen ten or more times. This chain connects TRBV12-3 or TRBV12-4 to TRBJ2-7, with 10 bases lining up with TRBD1. This CDR3 has 14 amino acids. The V and J ends lost 1 base and 6 bases, in that order; junction bases with no gene match: 3. The CDR3 DNA follows: TGTGCCAGCAGTTTAGTCGGGACAGGGGTCGAGCAGTACTTC. Residues: CASSLVGTGVEQYF.

This clonotype was counted ten times or more. V usage is TRBV7-8 and J usage is TRBJ2-1; 11 bases fit TRBD1. CDR1 is SGHVS, CDR2 FQNEAQ, per germline. Trimming removed 5 bases from V and 0 bases from J; junction bases left unmatched: 3. The CDR3 loop spans 16 amino acids. CDR3 DNA: TGTGCCAGCAGCGGACAGGGGGCTACCTCCTACAATGAGCAGTTCTTC. Protein sequence: CASSGQGATSYNEQFF.

The gene calls are TRBV15 and TRBJ2-3; TRBD1 aligns across 8 bases. Germline V gene sequence: CDR1 LNHNV, CDR2 YYDKDF (reference sequence). Trimming at V came to 4 bases and at J to 5 bases, leaving 11 bases not matched to a gene. The CDR3 has 16 residues. CDR3 residues: CATSTQDRGRRDTQYF. The CDR3 coding sequence is TGTGCCACCAGCACCCAAGACAGGGGAAGAAGAGATACGCAGTATTTT.

In its sample, this clonotype ranks as medium-sized. V and J are TRBV12-3 or TRBV12-4 and TRBJ2-4, with TRBD1 matching 9 bases. The CDR3 totals 16 residues. Unmatched junction bases numbered 7, after V lost 1 base and J lost 6 bases. The CDR3: CASSLEGDREGNIQYF. CDR3 nucleotide sequence: TGTGCCAGCAGTTTAGAAGGGGACAGGGAAGGAAACATTCAGTACTTC.

This clonotype is medium-sized in the sample. The V gene is TRBV24-1, the J gene TRBJ2-2; 7 bases agree with TRBD1. The trim removed 2 bases at V and 3 bases at J, leaving 8 bases unmatched. The CDR3 has 17 residues. CDR1 and CDR2 from the germline V gene are KGHDR and SFDVKD. The CDR3 reads CATSDSGEGAYTGELFF. CDR3 sequence (DNA): TGTGCCACCAGTGATTCCGGAGAGGGGGCCTACACCGGGGAGCTGTTTTTT.